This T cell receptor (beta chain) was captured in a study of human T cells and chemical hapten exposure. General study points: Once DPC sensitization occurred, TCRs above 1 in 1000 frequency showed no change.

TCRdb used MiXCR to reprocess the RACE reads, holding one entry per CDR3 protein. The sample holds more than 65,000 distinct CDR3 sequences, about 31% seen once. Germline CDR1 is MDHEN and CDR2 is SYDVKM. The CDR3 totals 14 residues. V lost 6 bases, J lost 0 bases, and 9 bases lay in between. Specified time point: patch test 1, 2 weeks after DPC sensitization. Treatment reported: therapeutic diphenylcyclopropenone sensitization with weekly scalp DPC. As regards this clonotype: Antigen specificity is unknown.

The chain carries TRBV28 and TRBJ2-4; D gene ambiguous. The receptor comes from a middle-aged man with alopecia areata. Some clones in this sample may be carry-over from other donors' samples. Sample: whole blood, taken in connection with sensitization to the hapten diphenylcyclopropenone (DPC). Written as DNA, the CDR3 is TGTGCCAGCAGCGCACAGTTAGCCAAAAACATTCAGTACTTC. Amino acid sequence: CASSAQLAKNIQYF.